The sequence of this T cell receptor beta chain was determined in a study of shared clonotypes between healthy human individuals. Whole-study context: Researchers drew samples from a couple of women and a few men aged 18 to 49. The study's findings and limits: Donor scarcity curtailed the genetic and exposure-history diversity represented herein.

Template amounts of 250 to 350 ng DNA, about 30,000 T cell genomes, were employed in unsorted PBMC replicate PCRs. Profiling relied on immunoSEQ multiplex PCR, and the TCRdb table lists in-frame clones only, not all of them. The table has 450,000 to 500,000 clones, around four fifths seen once. As regards this clone: The antigen is not known.

Germline trimming cut 4 bases from V and 6 bases from J; bases unmatched to any gene: 9. This CDR3 region has 15 residues. Germline CDR1 reads SGHAT; CDR2 reads FQNNGV. This clonotype originated in a woman in her thirties or forties in good health. Some clones in this sample may be carry-over from other donors' samples. The V and J genes are TRBV11-2 and TRBJ2-1, with 7 bases identical to TRBD1. The material sequenced was PBMCs. The DNA for the CDR3 is TGTGCCAGCAGCTCGATTACAGGGGTCGGCAATGAGCAGTTCTTC. This translates into CASSSITGVGNEQFF.